A selection of T cell receptor beta chains follows, all from one sample in a study of cytomegalovirus exposure and HLA in healthy donors. Method: immunoSEQ multiplex PCR; TCRdb's copy keeps in-frame clones and lacks some. The data hold 210,000 or so clones, with roughly 80% observed a single time. The sequenced sample was PBMCs. These receptors were taken from a girl aged 2 to 10 in good health and CMV-seronegative. The CDR3 runs from the conserved cysteine through the conserved F or W. D genes are given only for firm matches. Clone size is stated in some rows and not others, as once, few, many or a class when expanded.

TRBJ1-1 13 TRBV19 NA once CASNPGWATEAFF TGTGCCAGTAATCCAGGGTGGGCCACTGAAGCTTTCTTT
TRBJ2-7 14 TRBV25-1 TRBD1 NA CASSVGDRVYEQYF TGTGCCAGCAGTGTGGGGGACAGGGTCTACGAGCAGTACTTC
TRBJ1-1 15 TRBV6-6 NA NA CASTKTGLLNTEAFF TGTGCCAGCACTAAGACGGGACTTTTGAACACTGAAGCTTTCTTT
TRBJ2-5 17 TRBV7-6 TRBD2 NA CASSLELAGGQGETQYF TGTGCCAGCAGCTTAGAACTAGCGGGGGGTCAAGGGGAGACCCAGTACTTC
TRBJ1-1 15 TRBV6-1 NA few CASSEVAGSVTEAFF TGTGCCAGCAGTGAAGTTGCAGGTTCGGTCACTGAAGCTTTCTTT
TRBJ2-1 15 TRBV27 TRBD2 few CASIRRGRQNNEQFF TGTGCCAGCATTAGACGCGGGAGGCAGAACAATGAGCAGTTCTTC
TRBJ1-2 14 TRBV5-5 NA NA CASSPGTTLYGYTF TGTGCCAGCAGCCCGGGGACTACGCTCTATGGCTACACCTTC
TRBJ1-2 14 TRBV10-3 NA NA CAISEGWDIEGYTF TGTGCCATCAGTGAGGGGTGGGACATCGAAGGCTACACCTTC
TRBJ2-3 14 TRBV30 TRBD2 NA CAWSGTSGTDTQYF TGTGCCTGGAGTGGAACTAGCGGAACAGATACGCAGTATTTT
TRBJ1-3 14 TRBV9 NA NA CASSSASSGNTIYF TGTGCCAGCAGCTCCGCGAGCTCTGGAAACACCATATATTTT
TRBJ2-1 19 TRBV7-8 TRBD2 NA CASSLSWTSGSPTYNEQFF TGTGCCAGCAGCTTGAGCTGGACTAGCGGGAGCCCCACCTACAATGAGCAGTTCTTC
TRBJ1-2 14 TRBV5-5 NA NA CASSLGAAGYGYTF TGTGCCAGCAGCTTGGGGGCAGCAGGTTATGGCTACACCTTC
TRBJ2-1 16 TRBV19 NA NA CASSIWISGFDNEQFF TGTGCCAGTAGTATTTGGATTAGCGGATTCGACAATGAGCAGTTCTTC
TRBJ2-6 15 TRBV2 NA NA CASSARDPGANVLTF TGTGCCAGCAGTGCTCGGGATCCTGGGGCCAACGTCCTGACTTTC
TRBJ1-2 15 TRBV19 TRBD1 NA CASSIGQGARGGYTF TGTGCCAGTAGTATCGGACAGGGGGCCAGGGGAGGCTACACCTTC
TRBJ2-1 13 TRBV2 TRBD2 once CASTKGLAGEQFF TGTGCCAGCACCAAGGGACTAGCGGGTGAGCAGTTCTTC
TRBJ1-2 14 TRBV2 NA few CASSEALQLYGYTF TGTGCCAGCAGTGAAGCGTTACAGCTATATGGCTACACCTTC
TRBJ2-3 18 TRBV5-1 TRBD2 once CASSFEPPGLAGADTQYF TGCGCCAGCAGCTTTGAGCCTCCGGGACTAGCGGGGGCAGATACGCAGTATTTT
TRBJ1-3 18 TRBV29-1 TRBD1 NA CSVEDWRGQAISGNTIYF TGCAGCGTTGAAGATTGGAGGGGACAGGCAATCTCTGGAAACACCATATATTTT